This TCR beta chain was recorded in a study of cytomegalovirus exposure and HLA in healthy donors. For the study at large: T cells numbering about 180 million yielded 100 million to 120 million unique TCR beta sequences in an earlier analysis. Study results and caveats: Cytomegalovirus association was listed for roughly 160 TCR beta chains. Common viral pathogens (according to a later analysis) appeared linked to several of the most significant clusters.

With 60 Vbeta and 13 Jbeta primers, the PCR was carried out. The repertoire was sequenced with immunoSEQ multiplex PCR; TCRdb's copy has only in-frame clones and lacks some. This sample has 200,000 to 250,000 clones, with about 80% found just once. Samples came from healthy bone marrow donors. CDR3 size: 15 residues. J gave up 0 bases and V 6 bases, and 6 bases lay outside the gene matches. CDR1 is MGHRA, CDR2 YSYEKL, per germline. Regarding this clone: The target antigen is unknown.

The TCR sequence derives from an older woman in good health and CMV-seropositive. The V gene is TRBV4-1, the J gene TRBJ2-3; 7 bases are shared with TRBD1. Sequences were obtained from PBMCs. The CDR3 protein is CASSFLTGSTDTQYF. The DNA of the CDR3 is TGCGCCAGCAGTTTTTTGACAGGGAGCACAGATACGCAGTATTTT.